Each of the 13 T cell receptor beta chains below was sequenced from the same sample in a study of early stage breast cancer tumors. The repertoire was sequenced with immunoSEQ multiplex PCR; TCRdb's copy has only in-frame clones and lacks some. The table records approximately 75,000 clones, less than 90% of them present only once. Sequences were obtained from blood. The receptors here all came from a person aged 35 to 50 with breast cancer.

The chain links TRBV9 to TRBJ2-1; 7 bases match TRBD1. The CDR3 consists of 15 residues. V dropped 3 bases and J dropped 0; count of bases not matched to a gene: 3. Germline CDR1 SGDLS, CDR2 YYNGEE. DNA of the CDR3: TGTGCCAGCAGCGATGGACAGGCCTCCTACAATGAGCAGTTCTTC. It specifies CASSDGQASYNEQFF.

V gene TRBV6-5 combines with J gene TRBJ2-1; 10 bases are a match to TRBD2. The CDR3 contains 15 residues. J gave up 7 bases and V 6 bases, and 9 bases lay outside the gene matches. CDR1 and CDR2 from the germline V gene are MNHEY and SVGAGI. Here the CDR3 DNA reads TGTGCCAGCAGCCTGGGGACTAGCGTAGGGAATGAGCAGTTCTTC. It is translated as CASSLGTSVGNEQFF.

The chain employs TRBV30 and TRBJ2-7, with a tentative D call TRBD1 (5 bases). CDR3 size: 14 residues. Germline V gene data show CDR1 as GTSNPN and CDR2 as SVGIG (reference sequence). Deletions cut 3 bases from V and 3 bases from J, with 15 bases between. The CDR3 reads CAWSRPPGYYEQYF. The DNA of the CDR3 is TGTGCCTGGAGCCGACCCCCAGGGTACTACGAGCAGTACTTC.

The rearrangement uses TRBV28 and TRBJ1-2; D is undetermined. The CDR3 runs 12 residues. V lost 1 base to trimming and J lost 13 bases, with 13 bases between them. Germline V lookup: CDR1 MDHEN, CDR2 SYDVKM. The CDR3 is CASSLYQNYATF. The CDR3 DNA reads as TGTGCCAGCAGTTTATACCAGAACTATGCCACCTTC.

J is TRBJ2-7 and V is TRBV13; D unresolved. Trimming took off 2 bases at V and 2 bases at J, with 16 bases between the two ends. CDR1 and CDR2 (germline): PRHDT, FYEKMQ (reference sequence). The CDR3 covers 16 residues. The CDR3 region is CASSLKGAGTTYEQYF. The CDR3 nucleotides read TGTGCCAGCAGCTTAAAAGGTGCAGGAACGACCTACGAGCAGTACTTC.

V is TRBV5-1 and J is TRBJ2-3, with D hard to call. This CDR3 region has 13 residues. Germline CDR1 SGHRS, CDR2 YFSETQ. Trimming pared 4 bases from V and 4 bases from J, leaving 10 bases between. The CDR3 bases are TGCGCCAGCAGCCCTTCGGGCCCAGATACGCAGTATTTT. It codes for CASSPSGPDTQYF.

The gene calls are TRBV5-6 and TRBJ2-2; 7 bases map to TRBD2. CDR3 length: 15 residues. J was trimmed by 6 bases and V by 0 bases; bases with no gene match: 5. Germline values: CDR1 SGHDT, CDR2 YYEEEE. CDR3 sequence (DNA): TGTGCCAGCAGCTTGGTGGGGGGGGTTGCCGGGGAGCTGTTTTTT. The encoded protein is CASSLVGGVAGELFF.

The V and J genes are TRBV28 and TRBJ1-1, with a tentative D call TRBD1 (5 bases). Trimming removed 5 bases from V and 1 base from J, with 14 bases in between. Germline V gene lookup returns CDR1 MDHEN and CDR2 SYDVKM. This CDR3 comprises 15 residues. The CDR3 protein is CASSPPTAKNTEAFF. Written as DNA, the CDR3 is TGTGCCAGCAGTCCGCCGACAGCTAAGAACACTGAAGCTTTCTTT.

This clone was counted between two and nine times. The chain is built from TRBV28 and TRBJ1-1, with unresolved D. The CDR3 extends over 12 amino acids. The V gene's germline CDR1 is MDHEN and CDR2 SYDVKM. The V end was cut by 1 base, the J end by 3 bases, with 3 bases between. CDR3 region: CASSLSYTEAFF. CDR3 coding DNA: TGTGCCAGCAGTTTATCTTACACTGAAGCTTTCTTT. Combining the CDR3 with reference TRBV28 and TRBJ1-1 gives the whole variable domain DVKVTQSSRYLVKRTGEKVFLECVQDMDHENMFWYRQDPGLGLRLIYFSYDVKMKEKGDIPEGYSVSREKKERFSLILESASTNQTSMYLCASSLSYTEAFFGQGTRLTVV.

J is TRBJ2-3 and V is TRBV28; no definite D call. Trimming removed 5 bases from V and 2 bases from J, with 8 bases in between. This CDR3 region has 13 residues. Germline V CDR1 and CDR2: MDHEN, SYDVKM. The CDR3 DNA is TGTGCCAGCAGTAGAAAGAACACAGATACGCAGTATTTT. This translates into CASSRKNTDTQYF.

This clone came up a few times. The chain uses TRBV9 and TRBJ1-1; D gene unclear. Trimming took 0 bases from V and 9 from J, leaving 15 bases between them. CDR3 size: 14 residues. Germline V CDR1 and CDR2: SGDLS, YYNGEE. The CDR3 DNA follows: TGTGCCAGCAGCGTAGAAGGACGGGCTGGTAAAGCTTTCTTT. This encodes CASSVEGRAGKAFF.

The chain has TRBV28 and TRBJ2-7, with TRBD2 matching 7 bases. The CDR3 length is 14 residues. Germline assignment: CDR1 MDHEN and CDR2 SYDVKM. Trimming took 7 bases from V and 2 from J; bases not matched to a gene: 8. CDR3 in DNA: TGTGCCAGCATAAGTGGGGACTATACCTACGAGCAGTACTTC. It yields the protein CASISGDYTYEQYF. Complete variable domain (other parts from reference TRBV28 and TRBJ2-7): DVKVTQSSRYLVKRTGEKVFLECVQDMDHENMFWYRQDPGLGLRLIYFSYDVKMKEKGDIPEGYSVSREKKERFSLILESASTNQTSMYLCASISGDYTYEQYFGPGTRLTVT.

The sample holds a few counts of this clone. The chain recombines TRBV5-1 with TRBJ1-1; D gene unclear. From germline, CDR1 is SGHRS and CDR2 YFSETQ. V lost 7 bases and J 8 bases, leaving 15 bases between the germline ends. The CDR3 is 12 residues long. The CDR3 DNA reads TGCGCCAGCTCCGGGCTTGGTGGCGAAGCTTTCTTT. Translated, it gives CASSGLGGEAFF.